A selection of T cell receptor beta chains follows, all from one sample in a study of beta chain features in type 1 diabetes. Measured with immunoSEQ multiplex PCR; TCRdb has only the in-frame clones, and not every one. The data contain under 450,000 clones, 11% to 15% of them singletons. Sequenced: naive CD4+ T cells from blood. The receptors were gathered from a man between 25 and 39 years old in good health. Each CDR3 is given with its conserved first and last residue. Each record gives: clone size, D gene, V gene, J gene, CDR3 DNA, CDR3 protein. A D gene is named only where the DNA matches it firmly. Size values are once, few and many counts, or a class for expanded clones, and some rows have none.

clone size: NA
D gene: NA
V gene: TRBV6-5
J gene: TRBJ2-5
CDR3 DNA: TGTGCCAGCAGACAGTGGGTCCAAGAGACCCAGTACTTC
CDR3 protein: CASRQWVQETQYF

clone size: few
D gene: TRBD2
V gene: TRBV30
J gene: TRBJ2-1
CDR3 DNA: TGTGCCTGGAGTGTAGCCCTAGCGGACAATGAGCAGTTCTTC
CDR3 protein: CAWSVALADNEQFF

clone size: NA
D gene: NA
V gene: TRBV4-1
J gene: TRBJ1-5
CDR3 DNA: TGCGCCAGCAGCGCAGGGACTTTGAGGCCCCAGCATTTT
CDR3 protein: CASSAGTLRPQHF

clone size: few
D gene: NA
V gene: TRBV20-1
J gene: TRBJ2-7
CDR3 DNA: TGCAGTGCACCGCGATCCTACGAGCAGTACTTC
CDR3 protein: CSAPRSYEQYF

clone size: NA
D gene: NA
V gene: TRBV5-6
J gene: TRBJ1-2
CDR3 DNA: TGTGCCAGCAGCTCACCCAGTGGCTATGGCTACACCTTC
CDR3 protein: CASSSPSGYGYTF

clone size: few
D gene: NA
V gene: TRBV5-1
J gene: TRBJ1-2
CDR3 DNA: TGCGCCAGCAGCTTGGCACAAGCTAACTATGGCTACACCTTC
CDR3 protein: CASSLAQANYGYTF

clone size: few
D gene: TRBD1
V gene: TRBV4-3
J gene: TRBJ1-1
CDR3 DNA: TGCGCCAGCAGCCAGGGACAGATGAACACTGAAGCTTTCTTT
CDR3 protein: CASSQGQMNTEAFF

clone size: NA
D gene: NA
V gene: TRBV5-1
J gene: TRBJ2-2
CDR3 DNA: TGCGCCAGCAGCCTTTCCCCGGCTAGGACTGGCGGGGAGCTGTTTTTT
CDR3 protein: CASSLSPARTGGELFF

clone size: few
D gene: NA
V gene: TRBV7-2
J gene: TRBJ2-5
CDR3 DNA: TGTGCCAGCAGCTTAGCACGAGGGACCCAGTACTTC
CDR3 protein: CASSLARGTQYF

clone size: NA
D gene: NA
V gene: TRBV30
J gene: TRBJ2-5
CDR3 DNA: TGTGCCTGGAGCCGAGGGGGGATGGAGACCCAGTACTTC
CDR3 protein: CAWSRGGMETQYF

clone size: few
D gene: TRBD2
V gene: TRBV5-6
J gene: TRBJ2-3
CDR3 DNA: TGTGCCAGCAGCACGGGAGCCGGGACTAGCGCCACAGATACGCAGTATTTT
CDR3 protein: CASSTGAGTSATDTQYF

clone size: NA
D gene: TRBD1
V gene: TRBV11-3
J gene: TRBJ2-5
CDR3 DNA: TGTGCCAGCAGCCCCCGGACAGGGGGTCAAGAGACCCAGTACTTC
CDR3 protein: CASSPRTGGQETQYF

clone size: NA
D gene: NA
V gene: TRBV27
J gene: TRBJ1-6
CDR3 DNA: TGTGCCAGCAGTTTATCGCTTTCCCCTAATTCACCCCTCCACTTT
CDR3 protein: CASSLSLSPNSPLHF

clone size: NA
D gene: TRBD2
V gene: TRBV4-3
J gene: TRBJ2-1
CDR3 DNA: TGCGCCAGCAGCCAAGCCAGCGGGAGTTACAATGAGCAGTTCTTC
CDR3 protein: CASSQASGSYNEQFF

clone size: once
D gene: TRBD1
V gene: TRBV18
J gene: TRBJ1-1
CDR3 DNA: TGTGCCAGCTCACCAACGGGACAGGTGAACACTGAAGCTTTCTTT
CDR3 protein: CASSPTGQVNTEAFF

clone size: few
D gene: NA
V gene: TRBV25-1
J gene: TRBJ2-5
CDR3 DNA: TGTGCCAGCAGTGAACCGGGGTTCAGGGAGACCCAGTACTTC
CDR3 protein: CASSEPGFRETQYF

clone size: few
D gene: TRBD2
V gene: TRBV7-9
J gene: TRBJ2-2
CDR3 DNA: TGTGCCAGCAGCGTCATAGCGGGGATGAACACCGGGGAGCTGTTTTTT
CDR3 protein: CASSVIAGMNTGELFF

clone size: few
D gene: TRBD2
V gene: TRBV7-9
J gene: TRBJ2-3
CDR3 DNA: TGTGCCACAGCGGGGACAGATACGCAGTATTTT
CDR3 protein: CATAGTDTQYF

clone size: few
D gene: TRBD1
V gene: TRBV30
J gene: TRBJ1-1
CDR3 DNA: TGTGCCTGGATGGGGACAGGGGGCACTGAAGCTTTCTTT
CDR3 protein: CAWMGTGGTEAFF

clone size: NA
D gene: NA
V gene: TRBV14
J gene: TRBJ1-5
CDR3 DNA: TGTGCCAGCAGCCAATTCGATGAGCCCCAGCATTTT
CDR3 protein: CASSQFDEPQHF

clone size: NA
D gene: NA
V gene: TRBV27
J gene: TRBJ1-2
CDR3 DNA: TGTGCCAGCAGACGCTCGAACTATGGCTACACCTTC
CDR3 protein: CASRRSNYGYTF

clone size: NA
D gene: TRBD1
V gene: TRBV19
J gene: TRBJ1-1
CDR3 DNA: TGTGCCAGTACCCCACAACACCCAGGGGGCGGGACTGAAGCTTTCTTT
CDR3 protein: CASTPQHPGGGTEAFF

clone size: NA
D gene: TRBD1
V gene: TRBV30
J gene: TRBJ2-1
CDR3 DNA: TGTGCCTGGAGCCAAGGGACAGGGTCCTACAATGAGCAGTTCTTC
CDR3 protein: CAWSQGTGSYNEQFF

clone size: few
D gene: NA
V gene: TRBV11-2
J gene: TRBJ2-3
CDR3 DNA: TGTGCCAGCGCGAGACCAGGGGTTTTTCGGACAGATACGCAGTATTTT
CDR3 protein: CASARPGVFRTDTQYF

clone size: few
D gene: NA
V gene: TRBV7-3
J gene: TRBJ2-1
CDR3 DNA: TGTGCCAGCAGCCCACAGACTAGCTCCTACAATGAGCAGTTCTTC
CDR3 protein: CASSPQTSSYNEQFF

clone size: NA
D gene: NA
V gene: TRBV11-3
J gene: TRBJ2-1
CDR3 DNA: TGTGCCAGCAGCTTGACATGGGGAAAATCCTACAATGAGCAGTTCTTC
CDR3 protein: CASSLTWGKSYNEQFF

clone size: NA
D gene: TRBD1
V gene: TRBV4-1
J gene: TRBJ2-7
CDR3 DNA: TGCGCCAGCAGCCAGGGGACAGGGCATTCCTACGAGCAGTACTTC
CDR3 protein: CASSQGTGHSYEQYF

clone size: few
D gene: NA
V gene: TRBV15
J gene: TRBJ2-7
CDR3 DNA: TGTGCCACCAGCAGGACAGGTTATACCTACGAGCAGTACTTC
CDR3 protein: CATSRTGYTYEQYF

clone size: NA
D gene: TRBD2
V gene: TRBV5-1
J gene: TRBJ2-1
CDR3 DNA: TGCGCCAGCAGCTTACCGGGACTAGCGGTCTACAATGAGCAGTTCTTC
CDR3 protein: CASSLPGLAVYNEQFF

clone size: NA
D gene: NA
V gene: TRBV27
J gene: TRBJ2-7
CDR3 DNA: TGTGCCAGCAGTTCGGGGACGGTCGGCGTCGAGCAGTACTTC
CDR3 protein: CASSSGTVGVEQYF

clone size: NA
D gene: NA
V gene: TRBV30
J gene: TRBJ1-2
CDR3 DNA: TGTGCCTGGAGTAGTCGGAGAGACTATGGCTACACCTTC
CDR3 protein: CAWSSRRDYGYTF

clone size: once
D gene: NA
V gene: TRBV18
J gene: TRBJ2-5
CDR3 DNA: TGTGCCAGCTCACCACCGTCCACCCAAGAGACCCAGTACTTC
CDR3 protein: CASSPPSTQETQYF

clone size: NA
D gene: NA
V gene: TRBV6-6
J gene: TRBJ1-1
CDR3 DNA: TGTGCCAGCAGTTACCGCGTGGGACATCAGAACACTGAAGCTTTCTTT
CDR3 protein: CASSYRVGHQNTEAFF

clone size: NA
D gene: TRBD1
V gene: TRBV7-2
J gene: TRBJ2-1
CDR3 DNA: TGTGCCAGCCGACAGGGGGTGAATGAGCAGTTCTTC
CDR3 protein: CASRQGVNEQFF

clone size: NA
D gene: NA
V gene: TRBV19
J gene: TRBJ1-5
CDR3 DNA: TGTGCCAGTAGTATAGTGGGAAATAGCAATCAGCCCCAGCATTTT
CDR3 protein: CASSIVGNSNQPQHF

clone size: NA
D gene: NA
V gene: TRBV7-2
J gene: TRBJ2-5
CDR3 DNA: TGTGCCAGCAGCCTTAAAGAGACCCAGTACTTC
CDR3 protein: CASSLKETQYF